This TCR beta chain was found in a study of regulatory T cells in long-lasting Graves disease. Assembly of TCR beta libraries relied on iRepertoire HTBI primers together with Arm-PCR of CDR3 regions. TCRdb called the multiplex PCR reads again in MiXCR, with one record for every CDR3 protein. In the table there are some 320,000 distinct CDR3 sequences, 18% of which are singletons. Noted time point: newly diagnosed GD, antithyroid drugs for less than 3 months. Following extraction of RNA from PBMCs, that RNA was used to make the TCR library. The germline V gene encodes CDR1 ENHRY and CDR2 SYGVKD. This CDR3 is 17 amino acids long. The V end was cut by 0 bases, the J end by 5 bases, with 20 bases between. Study-wide points: Researchers examined only peripheral blood and not thyroid tissue. Persistent patients had a count of shared public clonotypes (roughly 2,500) that exceeded that of new patients (roughly 1,000).

Many counts were recorded for this clonotype. Its antigen is not known. The clonotype comes from a female donor with Graves disease. The chain uses TRBV10-3 and TRBJ2-7; the D gene is possibly TRBD2 (7 bases). Specimen: peripheral blood mononuclear cells (PBMCs), collected at new diagnosis, from a patient treated with antithyroid drugs. The CDR3 here is CAISESISRGARDEQYF. The CDR3 DNA sequence: TGTGCCATCAGTGAGTCCATTTCACGGGGGGCTCGGGACGAGCAGTACTTC.